This T cell receptor (beta chain) comes out of a study of blood T cell repertoires in COVID-19. About the study: COVID-19 samples from acute and convalescent phases originated in the United States, Italy and Spain.

In the original processing: The assay estimated nucleated cells by amplifying reference gene primers. The data were produced by immunoSEQ multiplex PCR, yet TCRdb's version contains in-frame clones alone and is incomplete. The V and J calls and clone size come from that table; D and trimming were worked out from the DNA. The data hold 250,000 to 350,000 clones, with roughly 80% observed a single time. Per germline, CDR1 LGHNA and CDR2 YSLEER. The CDR3 extends over 17 amino acids. Trimming shortened V by 0 bases and J by 1 base, and 12 bases separated the two germline ends. The rearrangement links TRBV4-3 to TRBJ1-4; D ambiguous. Specimen: peripheral blood. This receptor was taken from a human donor with COVID-19, enrolled during active disease. The donor label of this sample is uncertain. The CDR3 nucleotides read TGCGCCAGCAGCCAAGAGGGTGCGGGCCGAACTAATGAAAAACTGTTTTTT. Translated: CASSQEGAGRTNEKLFF.